The rows below give T cell receptor beta chains drawn from one sample of a study of blood T cells in healthy people across ages. TCRdb independently ran MiXCR on the 5' RACE reads; one entry per CDR3 protein. The repertoire consists of 600,000 to 850,000 distinct CDR3 sequences, with roughly 45% occurring once and the leading ten covering 20% to 25%. Sequencing used blood. These receptors were taken from an older woman in good health. Each CDR3 is given with its conserved first and last residue. The order of the fields is J gene, V gene, CDR3 length, CDR3 protein.

>TRBJ1-2|TRBV7-4|22
CASSFKSSGLDRGILSYYGYTF
>TRBJ2-1|TRBV5-1|14
CASSTTSANNEQFF
>TRBJ1-2|TRBV6-6|14
CASSHPGQTYGYTF
>TRBJ2-5|TRBV5-1|13
CASSLESPETQYF
>TRBJ1-2|TRBV20-1|16
CSARDMMTSFPYGYTF
>TRBJ2-2|TRBV7-6|15
CASSIQGPLPGELFF
>TRBJ2-4|TRBV5-1|16
CASSLSAGGSKNIQYF
>TRBJ2-7|TRBV7-2|12
CASSHRGFEQYF
>TRBJ2-1|TRBV12-3/TRBV12-4|14
CASSLWTEGNEQFF
>TRBJ2-2|TRBV7-8|15
CASKKREGMGGELFF
>TRBJ1-6|TRBV20-1|13
CSARRGGRSPLHF